The 27 T cell receptor beta chains below all came from one sample that was sequenced in a study of tumor-infiltrating lymphocytes in primary liver carcinoma. Constant-region priming of 500 to 550 ng total RNA yielded TCR beta cDNA. Amplification in three nested multiplex PCR rounds with slightly modified ARM-PCR gave rise to TCR beta libraries. TRBV1-TRBV30 forward and Cbeta reverse primers drove the first two roughly 10-cycle rounds. TCRdb passed the multiplex PCR reads through MiXCR, listing each CDR3 protein once. The data contain around 100,000 distinct CDR3 sequences, around two thirds of them singletons. DNA and RNA were both co-extracted from approximately 20-30 mg of bulk tissue that had not been sorted. The sample taken for sequencing was liver tumor tissue from sampling region 2. Subset indicated: tumor region T2, inferior pole. These receptors all stem from a woman aged 55 to 70 with primary liver carcinoma and hepatitis B virus infection.

Concerning this clonotype: Given the absence of the conserved phenylalanine or tryptophan at the CDR3 end, a read error is likely. This chain joins TRBV11-2 and TRBJ2-7; D gene uncertain. CDR3 length: 13 amino acids. Germline V gives CDR1 SGHAT, CDR2 FQNNGV. The CDR3 nucleotides read TGTGCCAGCGGCTTAGATCTGACCGACGAGCAGTACCTC. This sequence encodes CASGLDLTDEQYL.

The V and J genes are TRBV29-1 and TRBJ2-5; D is possibly TRBD2 (5 bases). The CDR3 is 15 amino acids. V lost 4 bases to trimming and J lost 6 bases, with 21 bases between them. CDR1 is SQVTM, CDR2 ANQGSEA, per germline. In DNA form, the CDR3 reads TGCAGCGTTGGTTCTGGAGGAAAGGGTCTACAGACCCAGTACTTC. This translates into CSVGSGGKGLQTQYF.

Details on this clonotype: Sequence at one end of the junction differs from germline and may be a read error. The CDR3 loop is CASSKDMGVETQYF. The CDR3 DNA reads as TGTGCAAGCAGCAAGGACATGGGGGTTGAGACCCAGTACTTC. J is TRBJ2-5 and V is TRBV11-3, with D perhaps assigned TRBD1 or TRBD2 (5 bases each). The CDR3 is made up of 14 amino acids. CDR1 is SGHNT and CDR2 is YENEEA in the germline V gene.

As for this clonotype: One junction end disagrees with the germline gene, perhaps due to a read error. CDR3: CAIRQAGGDDF. CDR3 DNA sequence: TGTGCCATCAGGCAAGCGGGAGGGGACGACTTC. The chain carries TRBV6-5 and TRBJ2-5, with 10 positions matching TRBD2. Per the germline V gene, CDR1 is MNHEY and CDR2 is SVGAGI. The CDR3 loop spans 11 amino acids.

This clonotype was counted at least ten times. This sequence joins TRBV29-1 and TRBJ2-5; D unclear. The CDR3 covers 13 residues. The V gene's germline CDR1 is SQVTM and CDR2 ANQGSEA. Trimming cost V 6 bases and J 1 base, with 12 bases left between them. CDR3 region: CSVAESPQETQYF. For the CDR3, the DNA is TGCAGCGTAGCAGAGTCACCCCAAGAGACCCAGTACTTC.

This sequence joins TRBV19 and TRBJ2-7, with 10 bases aligning to TRBD2. Unmatched junction bases numbered 5, after V lost 5 bases and J lost 1 base. The CDR3 covers 15 residues. Germline CDR1 and CDR2: LNHDA and SQIVND (reference sequence). CDR3 nucleotides: TGTGCCAGTAGTCCTCGACTAGCGGGTTCCTACGAGCAGTACTTC. Protein sequence: CASSPRLAGSYEQYF.

Points on this clonotype: The junction shows a germline mismatch at one end, possibly a read error. This rearrangement joins TRBV11-2 to TRBJ1-6, with D unresolved. This CDR3 has 15 residues. Germline loops: CDR1 SGHAT, CDR2 FQNNGV. The chain's CDR3 is CAGSLETGGDSPLHF. The CDR3, as DNA: TGTGCCGGCAGCTTAGAAACGGGAGGCGATTCACCCCTCCACTTT. Full variable domain (missing parts from reference TRBV11-2 and TRBJ1-6): EAGVAQSPRYKIIEKRQSVAFWCNPISGHATLYWYQQILGQGPKLLIQFQNNGVVDDSQLPKDRFSAERLKGVDSTLKIQPAKLEDSAVYLCAGSLETGGDSPLHFGNGTRLTVT.

This clonotype was counted once. The chain recombines TRBV7-3 with TRBJ2-3; a possible D gene is TRBD2 (6 bases). The CDR3 is 14 amino acids. Germline CDR1 SGHTA, CDR2 FQGTGA. V was pared by 4 bases and J by 5 bases, with 13 bases between. The CDR3 DNA follows: TGTGCCAGCAGCTCGGGACTCCACATAGATACGCAGTATTTT. It encodes CASSSGLHIDTQYF. Looking up the rest from reference TRBV7-3 and TRBJ2-3 gives the full variable domain: GAGVSQTPSNKVTEKGKYVELRCDPISGHTALYWYRQSLGQGPEFLIYFQGTGAADDSGLPNDRFFAVRPEGSVSTLKIQRTERGDSAVYLCASSSGLHIDTQYFGPGTRLTVL.

As concerns this clonotype: This sequence may be a read error, since a much larger clone differs from it by one base. V usage is TRBV7-9 and J usage is TRBJ2-3; 8 bases map to TRBD2. After removal of 5 bases from V and 6 bases from J, the junction contained 10 bases not matched to a gene. Germline V CDR1 and CDR2: SEHNR, FQNEAQ (reference sequence). This CDR3 is 15 amino acids long. The CDR3 is CASSGTRGISDTQYF. The CDR3 DNA reads as TGTGCCAGCAGCGGGACTAGGGGGATCTCGGATACGCAGTATTTT.

Worth noting for this clonotype: At one of its ends the junction is not consistent with the germline gene, which may arise from a read error. The genes are TRBV28 and TRBJ2-7; D ambiguous. The germline V gene has CDR1 MDHEN and CDR2 SYDVKM. This CDR3 has 14 amino acids. CDR3 nucleotide sequence: TGCTCCAGCAGACAATCGGCCCGCACCTACGAGCAGTACTTC. It encodes CSSRQSARTYEQYF.

This clonotype has only one observation. Compared with germline, one end of the junction differs, possibly owing to a read error. The chain has TRBV12-3 or TRBV12-4 and TRBJ2-2; D unclear. The CDR3 is 15 amino acids. DNA of the CDR3: TGTGCCAGCAGTTTCTGGTGCGGTAACACCTGGGAGCTGTTTTTT. Its translation is CASSFWCGNTWELFF.

On this clonotype: Sequence at one end of the junction differs from germline and may be a read error. The chain recombines TRBV7-8 with TRBJ2-7; D not resolved. Germline V gene sequence: CDR1 SGHVS, CDR2 FQNEAQ. The CDR3 loop spans 15 amino acids. The CDR3 loop reads CTSSLIPGPGHEQYF. The CDR3 DNA reads TGTACCAGCAGCTTAATCCCTGGCCCGGGCCACGAGCAGTACTTC.

This clonotype was found a few times. This could be a read error, since a much larger clone is one nucleotide away. V and J are TRBV29-1 and TRBJ2-1; tentatively, D is TRBD2 (6 bases). Between the trimmed V and J ends, which lost 4 bases and 1 base, there was a span of 14 bases. CDR3 size: 15 residues. CDR1 SQVTM and CDR2 ANQGSEA come from the germline V gene. Written as DNA, the CDR3 is TGCAGCGTTGTGAACGGGAGTTGGTCCTACAATGAGCAGTTCTTC. Translated: CSVVNGSWSYNEQFF.

This clonotype occurred once. The V and J genes are TRBV19 and TRBJ2-2; TRBD1 might be the D (6 bases). Trimming removed 8 bases from V and 2 bases from J, with 21 bases in between. The CDR3 length is 17 residues. The germline CDR1 and CDR2 sequences are LNHDA and SQIVND (reference sequence). CDR3 nucleotide sequence: TGTGCCAGTGGCTTCCGCCTTCGGACAGACAACACCGGGGAGCTGTTTTTT. This codes for CASGFRLRTDNTGELFF.

The chain is built from TRBV29-1 and TRBJ2-7; TRBD2 aligns across 10 bases. The V segment lost 3 bases and the J segment 5 bases; nucleotides outside the gene matches: 10. Germline CDR1 reads SQVTM; CDR2 reads ANQGSEA. This CDR3 comprises 15 residues. CDR3 sequence reads: CSVDRGSGRFDEQYF. The CDR3 nucleotides are TGCAGCGTTGATAGGGGTAGCGGGAGGTTCGACGAGCAGTACTTC.

The chain links TRBV28 to TRBJ2-5, with TRBD2 identical over 10 bases. The length of the CDR3 is 15 residues. Germline V gene data show CDR1 as MDHEN and CDR2 as SYDVKM. V lost 7 bases and J lost 2; bases outside the gene matches: 7. CDR3 DNA: TGTGCCAGCAACTCACTAGCGGGAAGACAAGAGACCCAGTACTTC. Amino acids: CASNSLAGRQETQYF.

V gene TRBV18 combines with J gene TRBJ2-3; 7 nucleotides line up with TRBD2. V was clipped by 4 bases and J by 6 bases; unmatched bases: 4. The CDR3 contains 13 residues. CDR1 KGHSH and CDR2 LQKENI come from the germline V gene. Written as DNA, the CDR3 is TGTGCCAGCTCACTGGCGGGAGTGGATACGCAGTATTTT. This encodes CASSLAGVDTQYF.

Regarding this clonotype: Germline is not matched at one junction end, which may reflect a read error. This sequence joins TRBV11-2 and TRBJ2-1; 8 nucleotides align to TRBD2. Per germline, CDR1 SGHAT and CDR2 FQNNGV. This CDR3 has 17 residues. The CDR3 DNA follows: TGTGCCAGCAGCAGGAGACTAACGGGAGGGCCGGGGGATGACCAGTTATTC. The encoded protein is CASSRRLTGGPGDDQLF.

Points on this clonotype: The junction departs from germline at one end; a sequencing error may be responsible. This chain uses TRBV7-9 with TRBJ2-1; TRBD2 matches at 8 bases. Judging by the DNA end, TRBJ2-7 fits better; the J call may be wrong. The CDR3 covers 15 residues. CDR1 and CDR2 (germline): SEHNR, FQNEAQ (reference sequence). The CDR3 nucleotides read TGTGCCAGAAGCTTAGCAGGCCGGGAGGGCTACGAGCAGTACTTC. This codes for CARSLAGREGYEQYF.

This rearrangement joins TRBV5-1 to TRBJ1-1; no definite D call. Germline CDR1 is SGHRS and CDR2 is YFSETQ. Trimming removed 4 bases from V and 13 bases from J, with 17 bases in between. The CDR3 spans 12 residues. For the CDR3, the DNA is TGCGCCAGCAGCGACGTCAACACTGAGGTTTTCTTT. It is translated as CASSDVNTEVFF.

Note on this clonotype: Relative to the germline gene, one junction end is altered; a read error may explain this. This chain uses TRBV7-9 with TRBJ2-3; D not resolved. The germline CDR1 and CDR2 sequences are SEHNR and FQNEAQ (reference sequence). The CDR3 length is 16 residues. CDR3 region: CASILEVGFRTDTQYF. CDR3 DNA sequence: TGTGCCAGCATCTTAGAGGTCGGGTTCCGCACAGATACGCAGTATTTT. The complete variable domain, with remaining parts taken from reference TRBV7-9 and TRBJ2-3, reads DTGVSQNPRHKITKRGQNVTFRCDPISEHNRLYWYRQTLGQGPEFLTYFQNEAQLEKSRLLSDRFSAERPKGSFSTLEIQRTEQGDSAMYLCASILEVGFRTDTQYFGPGTRLTVL.

The chain combines TRBV30 with TRBJ2-7, with unresolved D. The CDR3 is 11 residues long. V shed 1 base and J shed 9 bases, with 10 bases lying between them. Germline CDR1 reads GTSNPN; CDR2 reads SVGIG (reference sequence). CDR3 sequence reads: CAWSAPRRQYF. Here the CDR3 DNA reads TGTGCCTGGAGTGCACCGAGAAGGCAGTACTTC.

V usage is TRBV6-1 and J usage is TRBJ1-3, with D possibly TRBD1 on 5 matching bases. The CDR3 has 14 residues. V shed 6 bases and J shed 14 bases, with 23 bases lying between them. In germline, CDR1 is MNHNS, CDR2 SASEGT. The DNA for the CDR3 is TGTGCCAGCAGAAGAGCCGGGACGGGGGGATCGCTATATTTT. Protein sequence: CASRRAGTGGSLYF.

This clonotype ranks as medium-sized. The gene calls are TRBV11-1 and TRBJ2-1; D might be TRBD1 (5 bases). There are 12 residues in the CDR3. The germline V gene has CDR1 SGHAT and CDR2 FQDESV (reference sequence). V was clipped by 5 bases and J by 7 bases, with 9 bases between them. The CDR3 nucleotides are TGTGCCAGCAGCCTTGACAGAAATGAGCAGTTCTTC. Residues: CASSLDRNEQFF.

The rearrangement links TRBV11-2 to TRBJ2-3; TRBD2 matches 7 bases. With 8 bases clipped from V and 4 bases from J, the junction kept 12 bases outside the gene matches. This CDR3 spans 15 amino acids. CDR1 is SGHAT, CDR2 FQNNGV, per germline. The CDR3 region has the DNA TGTGCCAGCGGCTCCCGGGCGGGGGAGGCAGATACGCAGTATTTT. Amino acids: CASGSRAGEADTQYF.

This sequence joins TRBV29-1 and TRBJ2-3; TRBD2 aligns across 9 bases. CDR3 length equals 14 residues. The V and J ends lost 8 bases and 5 bases, in that order; junction bases with no gene match: 11. CDR1 SQVTM and CDR2 ANQGSEA come from the germline V gene. The CDR3 loop is CSITRTSDIDTQYF. In DNA, the CDR3 is TGCAGCATTACCAGGACTAGCGACATAGATACGCAGTATTTT.

In regard to this clonotype: The CDR3 carries no conserved terminal phenylalanine or tryptophan, so it likely arises from a read error. No DNA is shown, since the ends of the CDR3 on it are uncertain; the CDR3 is the one TCRdb lists. CDR3 residues: CASSSGTSGKLEQFY. The chain couples TRBV11-3 to TRBJ2-1; TRBD2 is the table's D call, not checked against the DNA. The CDR3 length is 15 residues, termini included. Germline CDR1 and CDR2: SGHNT and YENEEA.